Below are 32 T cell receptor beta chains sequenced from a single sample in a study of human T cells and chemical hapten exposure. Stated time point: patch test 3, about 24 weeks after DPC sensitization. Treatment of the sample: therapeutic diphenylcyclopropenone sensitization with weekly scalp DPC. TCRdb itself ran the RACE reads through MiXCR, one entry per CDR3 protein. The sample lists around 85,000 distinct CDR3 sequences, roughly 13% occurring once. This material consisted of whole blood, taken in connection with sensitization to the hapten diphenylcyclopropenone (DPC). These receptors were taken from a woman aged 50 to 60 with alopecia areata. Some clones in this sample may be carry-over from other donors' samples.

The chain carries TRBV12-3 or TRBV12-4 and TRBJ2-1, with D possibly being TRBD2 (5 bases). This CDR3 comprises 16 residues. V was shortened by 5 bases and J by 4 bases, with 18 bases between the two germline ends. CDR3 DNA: TGTGCCAGCAGTCCCCACGGAGAGCGGCCTTACAATGAGCAGTTCTTC. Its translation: CASSPHGERPYNEQFF.

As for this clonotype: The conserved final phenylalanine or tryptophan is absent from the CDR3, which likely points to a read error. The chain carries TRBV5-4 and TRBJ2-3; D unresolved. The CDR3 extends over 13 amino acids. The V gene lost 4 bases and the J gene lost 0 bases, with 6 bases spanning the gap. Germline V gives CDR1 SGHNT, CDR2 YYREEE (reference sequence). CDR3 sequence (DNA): TGTGCCAGCAGCCCCGACAGCACAGATACGCAGTATCTT. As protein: CASSPDSTDTQYL.

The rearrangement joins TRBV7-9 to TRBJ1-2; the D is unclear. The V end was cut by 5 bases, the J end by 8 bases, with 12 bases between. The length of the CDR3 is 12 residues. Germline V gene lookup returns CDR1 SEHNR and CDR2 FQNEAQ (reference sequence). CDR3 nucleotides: TGTGCCAGCAGCCTAGTTGGCTACGGCTACACCTTC. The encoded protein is CASSLVGYGYTF.

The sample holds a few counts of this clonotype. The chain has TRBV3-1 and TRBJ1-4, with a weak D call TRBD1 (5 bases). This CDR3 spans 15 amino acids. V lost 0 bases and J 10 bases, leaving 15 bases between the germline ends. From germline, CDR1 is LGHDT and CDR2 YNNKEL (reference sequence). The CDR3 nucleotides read TGTGCCAGCAGCCAAGACGGGACCCTTTCAGGAAAACTGTTTTTT. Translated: CASSQDGTLSGKLFF.

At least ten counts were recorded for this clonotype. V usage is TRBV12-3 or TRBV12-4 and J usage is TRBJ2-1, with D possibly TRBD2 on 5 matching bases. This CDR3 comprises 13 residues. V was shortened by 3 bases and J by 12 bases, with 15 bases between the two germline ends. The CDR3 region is CASSLGASGVQFF. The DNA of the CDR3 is TGTGCCAGCAGTTTGGGAGCCTCGGGTGTGCAGTTCTTC.

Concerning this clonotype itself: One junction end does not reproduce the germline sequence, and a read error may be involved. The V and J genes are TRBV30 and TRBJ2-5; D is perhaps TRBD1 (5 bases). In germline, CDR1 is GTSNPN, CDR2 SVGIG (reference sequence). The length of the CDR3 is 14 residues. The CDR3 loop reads CAWSRRQYQEIQYF. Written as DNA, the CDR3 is TGTGCCTGGAGTAGAAGACAGTACCAAGAGATCCAGTACTTC.

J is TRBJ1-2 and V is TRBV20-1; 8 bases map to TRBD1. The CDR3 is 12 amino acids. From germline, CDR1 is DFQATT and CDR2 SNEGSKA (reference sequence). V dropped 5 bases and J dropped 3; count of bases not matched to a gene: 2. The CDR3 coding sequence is TGCAGTGCTCAACAGGGGGACTATGGCTACACCTTC. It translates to CSAQQGDYGYTF.

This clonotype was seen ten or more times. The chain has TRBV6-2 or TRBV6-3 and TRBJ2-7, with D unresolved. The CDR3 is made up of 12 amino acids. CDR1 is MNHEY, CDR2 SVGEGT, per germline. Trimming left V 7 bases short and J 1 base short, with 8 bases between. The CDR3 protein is CASKNPSYEQYF. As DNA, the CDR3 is TGTGCCAGCAAGAACCCATCCTACGAGCAGTACTTC.

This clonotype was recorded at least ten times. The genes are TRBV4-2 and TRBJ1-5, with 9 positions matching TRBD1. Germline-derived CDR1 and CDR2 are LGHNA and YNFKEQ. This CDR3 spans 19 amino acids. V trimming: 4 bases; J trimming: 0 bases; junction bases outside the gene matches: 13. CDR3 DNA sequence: TGTGCCAGCAGCCCCGCCGCGACAGGGGGGTTTGGTAGCAATCAGCCCCAGCATTTT. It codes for CASSPAATGGFGSNQPQHF.

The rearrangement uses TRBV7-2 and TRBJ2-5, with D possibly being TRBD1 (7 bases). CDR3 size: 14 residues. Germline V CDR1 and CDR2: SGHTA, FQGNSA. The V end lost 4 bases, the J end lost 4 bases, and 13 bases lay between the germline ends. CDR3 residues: CASSSQGRGETQYF. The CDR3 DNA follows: TGTGCCAGCAGCTCACAGGGGCGGGGAGAGACCCAGTACTTC. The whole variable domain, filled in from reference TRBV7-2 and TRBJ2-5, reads GAGVSQSPSNKVTEKGKDVELRCDPISGHTALYWYRQSLGQGLEFLIYFQGNSAPDKSGLPSDRFSAERTGGSVSTLTIQRTQQEDSAVYLCASSSQGRGETQYFGPGTRLLVL.

CDR3 protein: CASSRDRTPLNKETQYF. For the CDR3, the DNA is TGTGCCAGCAGCCGGGACCGCACCCCCCTCAACAAAGAGACCCAGTACTTC. The J gene is TRBJ2-5, the V gene TRBV12-3 or TRBV12-4; D could derive from TRBD1 or TRBD2 (5 bases each). The CDR3 length is 17 residues. V lost 6 bases, J lost 3 bases, and 23 bases lay in between.

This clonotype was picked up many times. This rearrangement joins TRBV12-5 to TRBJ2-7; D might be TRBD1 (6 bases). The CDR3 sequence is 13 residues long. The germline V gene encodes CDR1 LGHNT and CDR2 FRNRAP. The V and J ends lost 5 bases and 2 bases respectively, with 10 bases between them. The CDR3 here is CASGMGQPYEQYF. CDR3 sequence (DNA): TGTGCTAGTGGTATGGGACAACCCTACGAGCAGTACTTC. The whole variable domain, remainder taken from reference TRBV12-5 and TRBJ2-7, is DARVTQTPRHKVTEMGQEVTMRCQPILGHNTVFWYRQTMMQGLELLAYFRNRAPLDDSGMPKDRFSAEMPDATLATLKIQPSEPRDSAVYFCASGMGQPYEQYFGPGTRLTVT.

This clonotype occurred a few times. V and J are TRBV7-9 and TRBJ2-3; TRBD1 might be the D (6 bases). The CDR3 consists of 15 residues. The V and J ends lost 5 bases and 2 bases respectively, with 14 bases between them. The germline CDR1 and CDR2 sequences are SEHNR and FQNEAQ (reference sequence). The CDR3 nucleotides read TGTGCCAGCAGCCACAGGGCGGTATCCACAGATACGCAGTATTTT. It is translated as CASSHRAVSTDTQYF.

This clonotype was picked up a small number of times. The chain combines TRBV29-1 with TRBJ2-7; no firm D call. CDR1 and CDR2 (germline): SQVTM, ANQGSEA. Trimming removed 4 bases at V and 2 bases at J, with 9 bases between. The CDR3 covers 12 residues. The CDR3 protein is CSVAWQTYEQYF. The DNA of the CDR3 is TGCAGCGTTGCATGGCAGACCTACGAGCAGTACTTC.

CDR3 bases: TGCAGTGCCCTGACAGGATATGCAGATACGCAGTATTTT. Translating it yields CSALTGYADTQYF. This chain connects TRBV20-1 to TRBJ2-3, with a possible D match to TRBD1 (6 bases). The CDR3 is 13 residues long. In germline, CDR1 is DFQATT, CDR2 SNEGSKA (reference sequence). Trimming removed 6 bases from V and 4 bases from J, with 14 bases in between.

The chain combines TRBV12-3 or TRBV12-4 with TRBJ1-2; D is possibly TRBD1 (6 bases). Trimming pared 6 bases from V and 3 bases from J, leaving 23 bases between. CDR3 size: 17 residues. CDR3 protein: CASSHSGVRVLDYGYTF. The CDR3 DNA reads TGTGCCAGCAGCCATTCAGGGGTTAGGGTCCTGGACTATGGCTACACCTTC.

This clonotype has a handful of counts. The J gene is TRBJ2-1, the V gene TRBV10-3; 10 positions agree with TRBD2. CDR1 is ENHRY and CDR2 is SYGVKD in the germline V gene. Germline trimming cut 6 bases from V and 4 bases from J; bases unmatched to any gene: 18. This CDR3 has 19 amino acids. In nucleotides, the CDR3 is TGTGCCATCAGCGCCGGGACTAGCGTCCCTAAGAGGGGTTACAATGAGCAGTTCTTC. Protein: CAISAGTSVPKRGYNEQFF.

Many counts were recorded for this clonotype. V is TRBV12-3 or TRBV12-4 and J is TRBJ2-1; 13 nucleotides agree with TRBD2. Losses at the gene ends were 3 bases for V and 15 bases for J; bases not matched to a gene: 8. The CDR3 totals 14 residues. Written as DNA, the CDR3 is TGTGCCAGCAGTTTTCGGACTAGCGGGAGTAAGATGTTCTTC. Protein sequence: CASSFRTSGSKMFF.

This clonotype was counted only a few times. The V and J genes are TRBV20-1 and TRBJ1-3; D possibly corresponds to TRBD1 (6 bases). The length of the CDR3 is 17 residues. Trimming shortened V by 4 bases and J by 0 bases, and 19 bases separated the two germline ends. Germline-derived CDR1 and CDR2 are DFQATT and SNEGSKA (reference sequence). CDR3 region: CSAKGTPDPISGNTIYF. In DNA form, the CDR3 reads TGCAGTGCTAAGGGGACACCCGACCCAATCTCTGGAAACACCATATATTTT.

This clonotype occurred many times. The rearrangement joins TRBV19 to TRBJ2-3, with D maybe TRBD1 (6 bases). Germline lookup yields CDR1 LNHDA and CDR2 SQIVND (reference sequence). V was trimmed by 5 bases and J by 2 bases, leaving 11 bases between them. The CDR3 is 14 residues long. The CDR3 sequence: CASSQQGNTDTQYF. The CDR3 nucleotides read TGTGCCAGTAGTCAACAGGGTAACACAGATACGCAGTATTTT. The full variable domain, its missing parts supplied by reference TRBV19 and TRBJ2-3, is DGGITQSPKYLFRKEGQNVTLSCEQNLNHDAMYWYRQDPGQGLRLIYYSQIVNDFQKGDIAEGYSVSREKKESFPLTVTSAQKNPTAFYLCASSQQGNTDTQYFGPGTRLTVL.

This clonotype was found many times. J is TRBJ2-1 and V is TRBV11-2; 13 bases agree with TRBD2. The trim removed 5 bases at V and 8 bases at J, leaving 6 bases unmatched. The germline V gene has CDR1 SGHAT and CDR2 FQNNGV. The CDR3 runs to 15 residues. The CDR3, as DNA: TGTGCCAGCAGCCCGAGACTAGCGGGAGGTCATGAGCAGTTCTTC. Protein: CASSPRLAGGHEQFF.

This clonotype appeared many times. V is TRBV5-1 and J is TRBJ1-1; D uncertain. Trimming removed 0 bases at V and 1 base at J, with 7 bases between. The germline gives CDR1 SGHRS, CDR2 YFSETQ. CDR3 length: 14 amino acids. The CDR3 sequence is CASSLDSRNTEAFF. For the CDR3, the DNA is TGCGCCAGCAGCTTGGACAGCCGGAACACTGAAGCTTTCTTT. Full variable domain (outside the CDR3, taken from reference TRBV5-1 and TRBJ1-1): KAGVTQTPRYLIKTRGQQVTLSCSPISGHRSVSWYQQTPGQGLQFLFEYFSETQRNKGNFPGRFSGRQFSNSRSEMNVSTLELGDSALYLCASSLDSRNTEAFFGQGTRLTVV.

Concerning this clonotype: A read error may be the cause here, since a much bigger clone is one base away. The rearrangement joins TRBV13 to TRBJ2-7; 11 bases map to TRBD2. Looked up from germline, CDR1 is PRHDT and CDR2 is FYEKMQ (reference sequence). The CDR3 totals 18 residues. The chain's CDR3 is CANSLSPPLLAGVAEQYF. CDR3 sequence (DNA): TGTGCCAACAGCTTATCCCCACCGCTACTAGCGGGAGTCGCCGAGCAGTACTTC. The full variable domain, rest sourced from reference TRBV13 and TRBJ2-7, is AAGVIQSPRHLIKEKRETATLKCYPIPRHDTVYWYQQGPGQDPQFLISFYEKMQSDKGSIPDRFSAQQFSDYHSELNMSSLELGDSALYFCANSLSPPLLAGVAEQYFGPGTRLTVT.

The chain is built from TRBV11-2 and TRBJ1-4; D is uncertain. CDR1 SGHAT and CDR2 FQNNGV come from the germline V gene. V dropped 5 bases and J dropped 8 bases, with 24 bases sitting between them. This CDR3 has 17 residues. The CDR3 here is CASSPTAGGYDLEKLFF. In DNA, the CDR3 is TGTGCCAGCAGCCCCACTGCGGGTGGGTATGATCTAGAAAAACTGTTTTTT.

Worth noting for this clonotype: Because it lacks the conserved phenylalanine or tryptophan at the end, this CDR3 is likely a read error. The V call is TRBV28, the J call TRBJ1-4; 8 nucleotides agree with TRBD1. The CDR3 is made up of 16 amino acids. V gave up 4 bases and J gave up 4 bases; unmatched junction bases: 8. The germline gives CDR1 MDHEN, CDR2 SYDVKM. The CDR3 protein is CASSSTGTGLNEKLFL. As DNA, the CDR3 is TGTGCCAGCAGTTCAACCGGGACAGGACTTAATGAAAAACTGTTTTTA.

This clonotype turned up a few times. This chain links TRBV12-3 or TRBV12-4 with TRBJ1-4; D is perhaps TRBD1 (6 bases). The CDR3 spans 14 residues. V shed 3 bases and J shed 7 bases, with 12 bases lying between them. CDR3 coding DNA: TGTGCCAGCAGTTTCGGCAGGGGTTCTGAAAAACTGTTTTTT. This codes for CASSFGRGSEKLFF.

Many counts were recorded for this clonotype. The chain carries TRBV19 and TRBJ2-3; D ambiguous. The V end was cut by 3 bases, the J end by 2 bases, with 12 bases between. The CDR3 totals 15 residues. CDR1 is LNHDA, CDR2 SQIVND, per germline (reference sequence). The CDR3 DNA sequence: TGTGCCAGTAGTATTTCAGACCGGCACACAGATACGCAGTATTTT. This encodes CASSISDRHTDTQYF. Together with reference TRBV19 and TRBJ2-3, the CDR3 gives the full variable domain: DGGITQSPKYLFRKEGQNVTLSCEQNLNHDAMYWYRQDPGQGLRLIYYSQIVNDFQKGDIAEGYSVSREKKESFPLTVTSAQKNPTAFYLCASSISDRHTDTQYFGPGTRLTVL.

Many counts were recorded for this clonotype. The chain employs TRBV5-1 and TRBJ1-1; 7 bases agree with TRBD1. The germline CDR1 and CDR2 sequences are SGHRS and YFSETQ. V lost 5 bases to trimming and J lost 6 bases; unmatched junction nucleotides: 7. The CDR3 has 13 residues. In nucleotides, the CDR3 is TGCGCCAGCAGTTTAGACAGGGAATCTGAAGCTTTCTTT. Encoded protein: CASSLDRESEAFF.

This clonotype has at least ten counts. CDR3 sequence (DNA): TGTGCCAGCAGCCAGGCAGGTGCGGGCACAGATACGCAGTATTTT. This translates into CASSQAGAGTDTQYF. The chain joins TRBV3-1 to TRBJ2-3; no firm D call. V was cut by 3 bases and J by 1 base, with 11 bases left in between. CDR1 and CDR2 from the germline V gene are LGHDT and YNNKEL (reference sequence). The CDR3 runs to 15 residues.

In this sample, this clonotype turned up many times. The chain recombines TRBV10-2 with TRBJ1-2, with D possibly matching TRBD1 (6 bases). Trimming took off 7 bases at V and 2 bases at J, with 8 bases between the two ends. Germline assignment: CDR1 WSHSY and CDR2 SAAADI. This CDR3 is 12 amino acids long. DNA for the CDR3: TGCGCCAGCACCGGGACAAACTATGGCTACACCTTC. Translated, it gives CASTGTNYGYTF.

DNA for the CDR3: TGTGCCAGCAGTACGAAGACTTCCGGGGGGAGCCAGTACTTC. This sequence encodes CASSTKTSGGSQYF. J is TRBJ2-5 and V is TRBV6-1; 7 bases match TRBD2. The V gene end was trimmed by 5 bases and the J gene end by 10 bases; junction bases not matched to a gene: 13. The CDR3 covers 14 residues. Germline lookup yields CDR1 MNHNS and CDR2 SASEGT.

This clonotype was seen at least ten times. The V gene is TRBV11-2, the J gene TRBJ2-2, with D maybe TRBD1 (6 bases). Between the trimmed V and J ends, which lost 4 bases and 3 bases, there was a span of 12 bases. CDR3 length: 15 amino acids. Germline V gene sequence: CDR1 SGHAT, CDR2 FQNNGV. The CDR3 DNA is TGTGCCAGCAGCTACAGGGCATGGGACACCGGGGAGCTGTTTTTT. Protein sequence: CASSYRAWDTGELFF.